The 19 T cell receptor beta chains given below trace back to one sample, sequenced in a study of blood T cell repertoires in COVID-19. Method: immunoSEQ multiplex PCR; TCRdb's copy keeps in-frame clones and lacks some. Of 300,000 to 450,000 clones in the sample, around 87% were seen once. Sequenced input: PBMCs or T cells enriched from blood (not recorded which). The source is a man aged 18 to 29 who had recovered from COVID-19.

This chain joins TRBV9 and TRBJ2-2, with D possibly TRBD2 on 6 matching bases. Germline-derived CDR1 and CDR2 are SGDLS and YYNGEE. The CDR3 extends over 14 amino acids. Trimming cost V 3 bases and J 6 bases, with 12 bases left between them. CDR3 DNA: TGTGCCAGCAGCGAGGAGGGGCGCGCCGGGGAGCTGTTTTTT. It is translated as CASSEEGRAGELFF.

This chain links TRBV6-2 or TRBV6-3 with TRBJ1-4; 9 positions match TRBD1. V was clipped by 0 bases and J by 8 bases; unmatched bases: 7. This CDR3 region has 16 residues. Germline values: CDR1 MNHEY, CDR2 SVGEGT. The CDR3 sequence is CASSYSSRDRDEKLFF. CDR3 nucleotide sequence: TGTGCCAGCAGTTACTCCAGTCGGGACAGGGACGAAAAACTGTTTTTT.

This clone was found a few times. The chain combines TRBV28 with TRBJ2-3; tentative D call: TRBD1 (5 bases). The germline V gene encodes CDR1 MDHEN and CDR2 SYDVKM. V shed 8 bases and J shed 2 bases, with 17 bases lying between them. The CDR3 covers 15 residues. The CDR3, as DNA: TGTGCCAGCTCCAGGGTCACTACGTTCACAGATACGCAGTATTTT. This translates into CASSRVTTFTDTQYF.

The chain recombines TRBV5-1 with TRBJ1-3; 8 nucleotides line up with TRBD1. Germline-derived CDR1 and CDR2 are SGHRS and YFSETQ. V lost 4 bases and J lost 2; bases outside the gene matches: 8. The CDR3 has 16 amino acids. The DNA for the CDR3 is TGCGCCAGCAGCGATCAGGGGGCGTTCGCTGGAAACACCATATATTTT. Translation: CASSDQGAFAGNTIYF.

The gene calls are TRBV7-9 and TRBJ2-1, with 8 bases fitting TRBD2. From germline, CDR1 is SEHNR and CDR2 FQNEAQ (reference sequence). The CDR3 has 17 amino acids. V gave up 0 bases and J gave up 2 bases; unmatched junction bases: 6. CDR3 sequence: CASSLATGGGPYNEQFF. CDR3 in DNA: TGTGCCAGCAGCTTAGCAACGGGAGGGGGGCCCTACAATGAGCAGTTCTTC.

V is TRBV9 and J is TRBJ2-1; a possible D gene is TRBD2 (6 bases). The V end lost 2 bases, the J end lost 2 bases, and 11 bases lay between the germline ends. CDR1 is SGDLS and CDR2 is YYNGEE in the germline V gene. CDR3 size: 15 residues. The CDR3 protein is CASSVGTGAYNEQFF. The DNA for the CDR3 is TGTGCCAGCAGCGTGGGGACGGGGGCCTACAATGAGCAGTTCTTC.

This chain uses TRBV11-1 with TRBJ1-4; 8 bases map to TRBD1. CDR1 and CDR2 from the germline V gene are SGHAT and FQDESV (reference sequence). J gave up 8 bases and V 2 bases, and 4 bases lay outside the gene matches. CDR3 size: 14 residues. DNA for the CDR3: TGTGCCAGCAGCTTACGGCAGGGGGCCGAAAAACTGTTTTTT. Protein sequence: CASSLRQGAEKLFF.

This sequence joins TRBV2 and TRBJ2-3; D ambiguous. The germline V gene has CDR1 SNHLY and CDR2 FYNNEI. V was cut by 4 bases and J by 4 bases, with 18 bases left in between. The CDR3 extends over 16 amino acids. The CDR3 loop is CASSALPEDPSDTQYF. For the CDR3, the DNA is TGTGCCAGCAGTGCTCTCCCAGAGGATCCTTCAGATACGCAGTATTTT. The full variable domain, in which reference TRBV2 and TRBJ2-3 provide the parts outside the CDR3, is EPEVTQTPSHQVTQMGQEVILRCVPISNHLYFYWYRQILGQKVEFLVSFYNNEISEKSEIFDDQFSVERPDGSNFTLKIRSTKLEDSAMYFCASSALPEDPSDTQYFGPGTRLTVL.

The rearrangement uses TRBV24-1 and TRBJ1-2, with 9 nucleotides matching TRBD1. Germline loops: CDR1 KGHDR, CDR2 SFDVKD. This CDR3 is 15 amino acids long. The V gene end was trimmed by 4 bases and the J gene end by 8 bases; junction bases not matched to a gene: 10. The chain's CDR3 is CATSEGGQGVRGYTF. Here the CDR3 DNA reads TGTGCCACCAGTGAGGGGGGACAGGGTGTGCGAGGCTACACCTTC.

This chain uses TRBV2 with TRBJ2-7; 7 bases agree with TRBD2. Trimming removed 5 bases from V and 6 bases from J; junction bases left unmatched: 4. The CDR3 loop spans 12 amino acids. Germline CDR1 SNHLY, CDR2 FYNNEI. The DNA of the CDR3 is TGTGCCAGCAGTAGAGGGGAGGGCGAGCAGTACTTC. Translated: CASSRGEGEQYF.

The rearrangement uses TRBV7-3 and TRBJ2-6, with TRBD2 matching over 10 bases. From germline, CDR1 is SGHTA and CDR2 FQGTGA. CDR3 length: 18 amino acids. With 1 base clipped from V and 0 bases from J, the junction kept 3 bases outside the gene matches. The CDR3 coding sequence is TGTGCCAGCAGCTTAAAACTAGCGGGGTCCTCTGGGGCCAACGTCCTGACTTTC. Translated: CASSLKLAGSSGANVLTF.

This clone was recorded only once. The J gene is TRBJ2-2, the V gene TRBV4-3; 8 nucleotides agree with TRBD1. CDR1 is LGHNA, CDR2 YSLEER, per germline. With V trimmed by 4 bases and J by 5 bases, 15 bases remained unmatched. The CDR3 totals 18 residues. The CDR3 DNA sequence: TGCGCCAGCAGCCCCCAGCCCCTTCGAGGGACAGGAACCGGGGAGCTGTTTTTT. Translation: CASSPQPLRGTGTGELFF.

This rearrangement joins TRBV5-8 to TRBJ1-1, with TRBD1 matching 11 bases. The CDR3 is made up of 16 amino acids. V lost 6 bases to trimming and J lost 5 bases; unmatched junction nucleotides: 12. Germline values: CDR1 SGHTS, CDR2 YDEGEE. CDR3 nucleotide sequence: TGTGCCAGCAACCCCGGACAGGGGGCAGGAGAGACTGAAGCTTTCTTT. It encodes CASNPGQGAGETEAFF.

The rearrangement uses TRBV7-9 and TRBJ1-5; the match to TRBD1 covers 10 bases. In germline, CDR1 is SEHNR, CDR2 FQNEAQ (reference sequence). The CDR3 extends over 15 amino acids. V lost 5 bases, J lost 2 bases, and 3 bases stayed unmatched. The CDR3 nucleotides are TGTGCCAGCAGCCGCGGGACAGGGGGCAATCAGCCCCAGCATTTT. Protein product: CASSRGTGGNQPQHF.

The V gene is TRBV5-6, the J gene TRBJ2-7; 10 bases align to TRBD1. CDR3 size: 14 residues. Per germline, CDR1 SGHDT and CDR2 YYEEEE. The trim removed 4 bases at V and 6 bases at J, leaving 7 bases unmatched. The CDR3: CASSRTTGGGEQYF. The DNA for the CDR3 is TGTGCCAGCAGCCGAACGACAGGGGGCGGCGAGCAGTACTTC.

This rearrangement joins TRBV28 to TRBJ1-2; D gene uncertain. CDR3 length equals 14 residues. Germline CDR1 is MDHEN and CDR2 is SYDVKM. The V end was cut by 3 bases, the J end by 4 bases, with 12 bases between. The DNA of the CDR3 is TGTGCCAGCAGTTTGGGGAGGGCGGGCTATGGCTACACCTTC. Translating gives CASSLGRAGYGYTF.

The V gene is TRBV6-1, the J gene TRBJ1-5; 10 nucleotides match TRBD1. CDR1 and CDR2 from the germline V gene are MNHNS and SASEGT. V lost 6 bases and J lost 3; bases outside the gene matches: 8. This CDR3 has 16 residues. The CDR3 sequence is CASRETGQGNNQPQHF. CDR3 bases: TGTGCCAGCAGAGAAACGGGACAGGGGAACAATCAGCCCCAGCATTTT.

This clone was counted between two and nine times. This chain uses TRBV30 with TRBJ2-1, with D possibly TRBD1 on 5 matching bases. Germline assignment: CDR1 GTSNPN and CDR2 SVGIG (reference sequence). V lost 3 bases, J lost 3 bases, and 15 bases lay in between. The CDR3 extends over 15 amino acids. CDR3 DNA sequence: TGTGCCTGGAGCGAGGACACGTCAGGCTACAATGAGCAGTTCTTC. It specifies CAWSEDTSGYNEQFF.

This sequence joins TRBV19 and TRBJ1-2; 8 bases map to TRBD1. This CDR3 is 14 amino acids long. CDR1 LNHDA and CDR2 SQIVND come from the germline V gene (reference sequence). After removal of 4 bases from V and 8 bases from J, the junction contained 9 bases not matched to a gene. The CDR3 sequence is CASSTQGALYGYTF. In nucleotides, the CDR3 is TGTGCCAGTAGTACCCAGGGGGCTCTCTACGGCTACACCTTC.